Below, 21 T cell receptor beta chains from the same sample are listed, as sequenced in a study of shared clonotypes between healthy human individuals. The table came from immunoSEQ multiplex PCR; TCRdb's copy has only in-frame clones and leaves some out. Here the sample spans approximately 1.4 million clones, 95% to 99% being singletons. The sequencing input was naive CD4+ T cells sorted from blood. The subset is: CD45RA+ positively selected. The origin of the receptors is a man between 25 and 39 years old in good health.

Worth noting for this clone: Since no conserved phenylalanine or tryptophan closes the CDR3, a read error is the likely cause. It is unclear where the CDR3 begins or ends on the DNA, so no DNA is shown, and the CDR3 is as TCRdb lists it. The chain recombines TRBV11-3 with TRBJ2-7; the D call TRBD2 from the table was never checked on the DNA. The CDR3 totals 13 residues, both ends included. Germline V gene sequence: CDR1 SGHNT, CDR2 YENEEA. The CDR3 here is CASSSSPSGTPIL.

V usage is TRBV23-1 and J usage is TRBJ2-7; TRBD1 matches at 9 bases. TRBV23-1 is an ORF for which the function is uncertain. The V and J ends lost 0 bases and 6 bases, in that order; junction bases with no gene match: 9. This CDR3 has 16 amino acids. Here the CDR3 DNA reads TGCGCCAGCAGTCAATCGGGACGGGACAGGGTGTCCGAGCAGTACTTC. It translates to CASSQSGRDRVSEQYF.

CDR3 residues: CASSLRQNYEQYF. CDR3 nucleotide sequence: TGCGCCAGCAGCTTGAGACAGAACTACGAGCAGTACTTC. The chain joins TRBV5-1 to TRBJ2-7; possible D gene TRBD1, 5 bases. Trimming removed 1 base at V and 3 bases at J, with 8 bases between. Germline V gives CDR1 SGHRS, CDR2 YFSETQ. CDR3 size: 13 residues.

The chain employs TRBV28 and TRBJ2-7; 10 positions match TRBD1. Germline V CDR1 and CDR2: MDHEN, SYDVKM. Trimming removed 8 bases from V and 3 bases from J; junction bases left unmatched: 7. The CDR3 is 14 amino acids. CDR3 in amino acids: CASWDRGTVYEQYF. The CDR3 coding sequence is TGTGCCAGCTGGGACAGGGGTACGGTCTACGAGCAGTACTTC.

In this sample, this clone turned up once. CDR3 DNA: TGTGCCAGCTCCCCCGGGGACAATGAGCAGTTCTTC. Translating it yields CASSPGDNEQFF. V gene TRBV18 combines with J gene TRBJ2-1; TRBD2 might be the D (5 bases). Per germline, CDR1 KGHSH and CDR2 LQKENI. The CDR3 totals 12 residues. V gave up 6 bases and J gave up 5 bases, with 8 bases separating them.

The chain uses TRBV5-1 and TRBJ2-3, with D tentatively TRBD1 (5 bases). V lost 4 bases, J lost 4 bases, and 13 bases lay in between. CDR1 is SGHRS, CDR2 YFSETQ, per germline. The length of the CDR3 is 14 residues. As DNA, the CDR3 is TGCGCCAGCAGCAGTCCCACAGGCGCAGATACGCAGTATTTT. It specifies CASSSPTGADTQYF.

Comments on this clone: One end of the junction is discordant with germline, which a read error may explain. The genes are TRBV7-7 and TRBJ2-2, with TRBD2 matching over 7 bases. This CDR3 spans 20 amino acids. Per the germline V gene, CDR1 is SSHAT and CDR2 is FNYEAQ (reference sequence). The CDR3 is CASSLIAMSGGRRYTGELFF. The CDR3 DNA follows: TGTGCTAGCAGCTTAATTGCTATGTCGGGCGGGAGACGATACACCGGGGAGCTGTTTTTT.

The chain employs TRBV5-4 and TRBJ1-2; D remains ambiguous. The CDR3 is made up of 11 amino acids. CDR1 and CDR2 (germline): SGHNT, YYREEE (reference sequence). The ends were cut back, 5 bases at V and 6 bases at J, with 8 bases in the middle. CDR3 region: CASSHEDGYTF. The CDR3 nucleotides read TGTGCCAGCAGTCACGAGGATGGCTACACCTTC.

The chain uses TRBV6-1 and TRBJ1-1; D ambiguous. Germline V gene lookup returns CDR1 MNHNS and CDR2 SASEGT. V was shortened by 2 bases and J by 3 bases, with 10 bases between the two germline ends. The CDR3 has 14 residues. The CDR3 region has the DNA TGTGCCAGCAGTGAACATGATCGGGACACTGAAGCTTTCTTT. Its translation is CASSEHDRDTEAFF.

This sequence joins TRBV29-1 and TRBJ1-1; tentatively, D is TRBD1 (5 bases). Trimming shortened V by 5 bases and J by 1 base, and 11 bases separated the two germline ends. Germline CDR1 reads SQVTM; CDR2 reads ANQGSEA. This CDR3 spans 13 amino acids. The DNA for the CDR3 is TGCAGCGTTACCGGGGGACCGAACACTGAAGCTTTCTTT. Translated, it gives CSVTGGPNTEAFF. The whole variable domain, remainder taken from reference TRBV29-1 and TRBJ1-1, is SAVISQKPSRDICQRGTSLTIQCQVDSQVTMMFWYRQQPGQSLTLIATANQGSEATYESGFVIDKFPISRPNLTFSTLTVSNMSPEDSSIYLCSVTGGPNTEAFFGQGTRLTVV.

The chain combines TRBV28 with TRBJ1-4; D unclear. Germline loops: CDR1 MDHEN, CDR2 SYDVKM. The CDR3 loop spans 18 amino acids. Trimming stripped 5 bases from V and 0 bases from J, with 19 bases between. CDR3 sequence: CASSGSRAALPTNEKLFF. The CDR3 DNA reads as TGTGCCAGCAGTGGATCGAGGGCGGCTCTTCCAACTAATGAAAAACTGTTTTTT.

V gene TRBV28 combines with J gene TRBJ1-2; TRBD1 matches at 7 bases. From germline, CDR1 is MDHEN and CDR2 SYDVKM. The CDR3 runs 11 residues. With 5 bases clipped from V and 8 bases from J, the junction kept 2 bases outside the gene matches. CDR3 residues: CASSRGLGYTF. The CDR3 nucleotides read TGTGCCAGCAGTAGGGGGCTCGGCTACACCTTC.

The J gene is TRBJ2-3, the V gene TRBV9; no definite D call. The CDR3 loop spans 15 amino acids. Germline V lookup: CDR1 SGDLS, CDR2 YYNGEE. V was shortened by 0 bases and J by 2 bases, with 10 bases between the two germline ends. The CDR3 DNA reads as TGTGCCAGCAGCGTAGAATCCGGTCTCACAGATACGCAGTATTTT. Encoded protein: CASSVESGLTDTQYF.

The CDR3 region is CASSHGQTEAFF. CDR3 nucleotides: TGTGCCAGCAGCCACGGACAGACTGAAGCTTTCTTT. This chain uses TRBV4-2 with TRBJ1-1, with a possible D match to TRBD1 (6 bases). CDR1 and CDR2 (germline): LGHNA, YNFKEQ. The CDR3 is 12 residues long. Between the trimmed V and J ends, which lost 3 bases and 5 bases, there was a span of 7 bases.

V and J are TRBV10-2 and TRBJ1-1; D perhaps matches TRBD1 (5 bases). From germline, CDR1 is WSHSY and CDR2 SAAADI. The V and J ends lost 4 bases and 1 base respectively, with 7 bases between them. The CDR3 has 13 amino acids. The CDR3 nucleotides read TGCGCCAGCAGTGGACAGCGGAACACTGAAGCTTTCTTT. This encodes CASSGQRNTEAFF.

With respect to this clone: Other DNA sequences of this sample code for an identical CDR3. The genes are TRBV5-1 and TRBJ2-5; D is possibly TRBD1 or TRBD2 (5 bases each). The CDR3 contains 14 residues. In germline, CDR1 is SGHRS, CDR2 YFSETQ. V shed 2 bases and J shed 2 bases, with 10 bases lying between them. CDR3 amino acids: CASSFTGPQETQYF. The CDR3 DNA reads TGCGCCAGCAGCTTTACGGGACCTCAAGAGACCCAGTACTTC. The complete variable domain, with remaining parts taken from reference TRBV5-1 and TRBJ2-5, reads KAGVTQTPRYLIKTRGQQVTLSCSPISGHRSVSWYQQTPGQGLQFLFEYFSETQRNKGNFPGRFSGRQFSNSRSEMNVSTLELGDSALYLCASSFTGPQETQYFGPGTRLLVL.

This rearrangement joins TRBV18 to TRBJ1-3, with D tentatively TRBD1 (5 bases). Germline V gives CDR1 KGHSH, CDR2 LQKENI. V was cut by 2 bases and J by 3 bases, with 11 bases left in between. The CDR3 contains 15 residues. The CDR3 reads CASSPTGGFGNTIYF. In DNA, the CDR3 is TGTGCCAGCTCACCAACTGGGGGATTTGGAAACACCATATATTTT.

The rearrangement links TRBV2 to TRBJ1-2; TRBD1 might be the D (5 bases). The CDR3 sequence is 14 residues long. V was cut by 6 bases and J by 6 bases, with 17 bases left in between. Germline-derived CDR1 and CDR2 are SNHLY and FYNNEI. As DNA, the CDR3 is TGTGCCAGCAGAAGATTTGGGACCCGAGATGGCTACACCTTC. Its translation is CASRRFGTRDGYTF.

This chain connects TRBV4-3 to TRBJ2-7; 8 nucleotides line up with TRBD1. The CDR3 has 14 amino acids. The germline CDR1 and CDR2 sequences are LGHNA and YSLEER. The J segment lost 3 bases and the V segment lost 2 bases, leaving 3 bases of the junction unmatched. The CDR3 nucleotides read TGCGCCAGCAGCCAACAGGACAGGGACTACGAGCAGTACTTC. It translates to CASSQQDRDYEQYF.

This chain's CDR3 is CASSLQGLAGGADTQYF. In nucleotides, the CDR3 is TGCGCCAGCAGCTTGCAAGGACTAGCGGGTGGCGCAGATACGCAGTATTTT. The V gene is TRBV5-1, the J gene TRBJ2-3; 11 nucleotides match TRBD2. The CDR3 has 17 residues. V lost 1 base, J lost 4 bases, and 8 bases stayed unmatched. Looked up from germline, CDR1 is SGHRS and CDR2 is YFSETQ.

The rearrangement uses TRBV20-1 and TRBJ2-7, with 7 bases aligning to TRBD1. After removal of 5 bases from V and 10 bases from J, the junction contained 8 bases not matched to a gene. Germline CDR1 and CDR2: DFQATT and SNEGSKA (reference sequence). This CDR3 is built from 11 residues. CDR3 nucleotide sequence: TGCAGTGCTGGTCGAACAGGGGACCAGTACTTC. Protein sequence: CSAGRTGDQYF.